Shown below are 24 T cell receptor beta chains from a single sample sequenced in a study of T cells expressing NK-cell markers. Using the 5' RACE reads, TCRdb records one entry per CDR3 protein without DNA. The clone table shows 400,000 to 550,000 distinct CDR3 sequences, with the ten largest holding 6% to 8%. Sequenced: blood T cells: a sorted CD56 or NKG2C T cell subset, CD4+ or CD8+ T cells, or bulk PBMC T cells (not recorded which). All receptors derive from a woman aged 18-70 years in good health.

The genes are TRBV5-4 and TRBJ2-1. Germline loops: CDR1 SGHNT, CDR2 YYREEE (reference sequence). There are 13 residues in the CDR3. CDR3 loop: CASSLIGNNEQFF. Supplemented by reference TRBV5-4 and TRBJ2-1, the full variable domain reads ETGVTQSPTHLIKTRGQQVTLRCSSQSGHNTVSWYQQALGQGPQFIFQYYREEENGRGNFPPRFSGLQFPNYSSELNVNALELDDSALYLCASSLIGNNEQFFGPGTRLTVL.

The chain is built from TRBV7-9 and TRBJ2-1. Looked up from germline, CDR1 is SEHNR and CDR2 is FQNEAQ (reference sequence). CDR3 length equals 12 residues. This CDR3 reads CASSPKFNEQFF.

The chain joins TRBV20-1 to TRBJ2-7; the TCRdb D gene call, TRBD1, has no DNA to confirm it. CDR3 size: 14 residues. The germline V gene has CDR1 DFQATT and CDR2 SNEGSKA (reference sequence). The CDR3 here is CSAKMDRGWHEQYF.

The chain carries TRBV6-2 or TRBV6-3 and TRBJ2-7; TCRdb proposes TRBD2, but this gene call is untestable without DNA. Germline V gene lookup returns CDR1 MNHEY and CDR2 SVGEGT. This CDR3 has 14 amino acids. The CDR3 sequence: CASSTTSASYEQYF.

The chain is built from TRBV12-3 or TRBV12-4 and TRBJ2-5; TCRdb outputs TRBD1, but without DNA this stays unchecked. The length of the CDR3 is 13 residues. The CDR3 sequence: CASTGQLQETQYF.

The V gene is TRBV24-1, the J gene TRBJ2-3; without DNA, the TCRdb call of TRBD1 cannot be checked. This CDR3 region has 14 residues. Germline CDR1 is KGHDR and CDR2 is SFDVKD. This CDR3 is CATSVGGVSDTQYF.

The V call is TRBV29-1, the J call TRBJ2-1; TCRdb indicates TRBD2, and absent DNA this call remains unverified. Germline V gene data show CDR1 as SQVTM and CDR2 as ANQGSEA. The CDR3 loop spans 13 amino acids. The CDR3 reads CSNSGGSNNEQFF.

The gene calls are TRBV20-1 and TRBJ2-3; no DNA is available, so the TRBD2 call from TCRdb remains unchecked. This CDR3 spans 15 amino acids. Germline V gene data show CDR1 as DFQATT and CDR2 as SNEGSKA (reference sequence). CDR3 amino acids: CSATRTSGGTDTQYF.

This chain connects TRBV20-1 to TRBJ2-1; TCRdb indicates TRBD2, and absent DNA this call remains unverified. The CDR3 sequence is 13 residues long. Germline V CDR1 and CDR2: DFQATT, SNEGSKA (reference sequence). CDR3 region: CSAPPLAYNEQFF.

The chain has TRBV29-1 and TRBJ2-5; TCRdb proposes TRBD1, but this gene call is untestable without DNA. The CDR3 extends over 11 amino acids. Germline CDR1 reads SQVTM; CDR2 reads ANQGSEA. The CDR3 protein is CSVQGWGHDDF.

This sequence joins TRBV20-1 and TRBJ1-2. Germline V CDR1 and CDR2: DFQATT, SNEGSKA (reference sequence). The CDR3 spans 15 residues. CDR3 in amino acids: CSARAGQGYNYGYTF.

V is TRBV24-1 and J is TRBJ2-5; checking the TCRdb D call of TRBD1 is not possible without DNA. The CDR3 spans 14 residues. From germline, CDR1 is KGHDR and CDR2 SFDVKD. Here the CDR3 reads CATSDSTGFETQYF.

This rearrangement joins TRBV5-1 to TRBJ2-7. The CDR3 extends over 13 amino acids. The V gene's germline CDR1 is SGHRS and CDR2 YFSETQ. The CDR3 reads CASSLEQTYEQYF.

The chain has TRBV9 and TRBJ2-5; TCRdb's D call, TRBD1, is unchecked because there is no DNA. This CDR3 comprises 18 residues. Germline V gives CDR1 SGDLS, CDR2 YYNGEE. The chain's CDR3 is CASSVGRRQGAGSETQYF.

This chain joins TRBV4-1 and TRBJ1-1; TCRdb picks TRBD1, but there is no DNA to check that call. Germline CDR1 and CDR2: MGHRA and YSYEKL. The CDR3 has 16 amino acids. The CDR3 region is CASSQVPPGANTEAFF.

CDR3 sequence: CASSEAGRGPRFNYGYTF. The chain has TRBV2 and TRBJ1-2; no DNA is available, so the TRBD1 call from TCRdb remains unchecked. This CDR3 spans 18 amino acids. CDR1 is SNHLY, CDR2 FYNNEI, per germline.

The V and J genes are TRBV5-1 and TRBJ1-1. Germline loops: CDR1 SGHRS, CDR2 YFSETQ. CDR3 length equals 12 residues. CDR3: CASSAMGTEAFF.

The J gene is TRBJ1-2, the V gene TRBV12-3 or TRBV12-4; no DNA is available, so the TRBD1 call from TCRdb remains unchecked. The CDR3 covers 15 residues. CDR3 amino acids: CASSPGTGLGYGYTF.

J is TRBJ2-7 and V is TRBV7-2; the D call of TRBD2 rests on TCRdb alone, since no DNA is present to check it. Germline CDR1 SGHTA, CDR2 FQGNSA. The CDR3 runs to 13 residues. The CDR3 spells CASSASGPYEQYF.

The chain uses TRBV9 and TRBJ2-7; TCRdb calls TRBD2, which cannot be checked without DNA. In germline, CDR1 is SGDLS, CDR2 YYNGEE. The CDR3 consists of 18 residues. The CDR3: CASSEGLADYTLNYEQYF. Based on the CDR3 plus reference TRBV9 and TRBJ2-7, the full variable domain is DSGVTQTPKHLITATGQRVTLRCSPRSGDLSVYWYQQSLDQGLQFLIQYYNGEERAKGNILERFSAQQFPDLHSELNLSSLELGDSALYFCASSEGLADYTLNYEQYFGPGTRLTVT.

The V and J genes are TRBV7-9 and TRBJ2-5; absent DNA, TCRdb's TRBD1 call cannot be checked. Germline V gene lookup returns CDR1 SEHNR and CDR2 FQNEAQ (reference sequence). The CDR3 sequence is 14 residues long. This chain's CDR3 is CASSLVPGSWTQYF.

V and J are TRBV5-4 and TRBJ2-1; TCRdb returns TRBD2, unconfirmable since there is no DNA. There are 15 residues in the CDR3. Germline V gives CDR1 SGHNT, CDR2 YYREEE (reference sequence). CDR3 sequence reads: CASSRGGSIRDEQFF. The full variable domain, in which reference TRBV5-4 and TRBJ2-1 provide the parts outside the CDR3, is ETGVTQSPTHLIKTRGQQVTLRCSSQSGHNTVSWYQQALGQGPQFIFQYYREEENGRGNFPPRFSGLQFPNYSSELNVNALELDDSALYLCASSRGGSIRDEQFFGPGTRLTVL.

The chain is built from TRBV19 and TRBJ2-1; the TCRdb call, TRBD1, lacks DNA for checking. The CDR3 spans 14 residues. The germline V gene encodes CDR1 LNHDA and CDR2 SQIVND (reference sequence). The CDR3 spells CASSPWWGVNEQFF.

CDR3 region: CASSKGQYTGELFF. The chain carries TRBV7-2 and TRBJ2-2; the D call from TCRdb, TRBD1, cannot be confirmed without DNA. Germline lookup yields CDR1 SGHTA and CDR2 FQGNSA. The CDR3 loop spans 14 amino acids.